A single sample gave rise to the 17 T cell receptor beta chains below, sequenced in a study of OX40 agonist ivuxolimab in advanced cancers. Measured with immunoSEQ multiplex PCR; TCRdb has only the in-frame clones, and not every one. The sample yields roughly 50,000 clones, about 82% seen once. Specimen: CD4+ or CD8+ T cells sorted from blood, collected in a trial of the OX40 agonist ivuxolimab. These TCRs come from an adult with an advanced solid tumor such as melanoma, head and neck, liver or kidney cancer.

V usage is TRBV9 and J usage is TRBJ2-1; D perhaps matches TRBD2 (5 bases). V lost 5 bases, J lost 4 bases, and 16 bases lay in between. This CDR3 spans 15 amino acids. Germline CDR1 reads SGDLS; CDR2 reads YYNGEE. The CDR3 DNA follows: TGTGCCAGCAGAGAAGGGAGCACGGGGTACAATGAGCAGTTCTTC. It encodes CASREGSTGYNEQFF.

This clone turned up a few times. The rearrangement links TRBV19 to TRBJ2-5; tentative D call: TRBD2 (5 bases). Looked up from germline, CDR1 is LNHDA and CDR2 is SQIVND (reference sequence). The length of the CDR3 is 14 residues. Trimming left V 6 bases short and J 2 bases short, with 13 bases between. The CDR3 is CASSPLGVQETQYF. The CDR3, as DNA: TGTGCCAGTAGCCCACTGGGAGTACAAGAGACCCAGTACTTC.

The chain joins TRBV19 to TRBJ1-5; 9 bases match TRBD1. CDR1 is LNHDA and CDR2 is SQIVND in the germline V gene (reference sequence). J was trimmed by 2 bases and V by 3 bases; bases with no gene match: 14. This CDR3 region has 19 residues. CDR3 sequence reads: CASSILRTGAQGGNQPQHF. CDR3 DNA: TGTGCCAGTAGTATCCTTCGGACAGGGGCCCAGGGAGGCAATCAGCCCCAGCATTTT.

This clone appeared once. The chain has TRBV2 and TRBJ2-3, with 12 bases matching TRBD2. Germline CDR1 is SNHLY and CDR2 is FYNNEI. The CDR3 has 18 amino acids. J was trimmed by 6 bases and V by 6 bases; bases with no gene match: 16. This chain's CDR3 is CASSQLAGGPPSMDTQYF. The CDR3 nucleotides read TGTGCCAGCAGCCAACTAGCGGGGGGTCCTCCTAGCATGGATACGCAGTATTTT.

The chain has TRBV14 and TRBJ2-7; D gene unclear. The length of the CDR3 is 15 residues. Per the germline V gene, CDR1 is SGHDN and CDR2 is FVKESK. V was clipped by 1 base and J by 0 bases, with 10 bases between them. CDR3 DNA sequence: TGTGCCAGCAGCCAAGGTATAGCATACTCCTACGAGCAGTACTTC. Translating gives CASSQGIAYSYEQYF.

The V call is TRBV7-2, the J call TRBJ1-6; D is possibly TRBD1 (5 bases). The germline CDR1 and CDR2 sequences are SGHTA and FQGNSA. This CDR3 contains 13 residues. Between the trimmed V and J ends, which lost 5 bases and 10 bases, there was a span of 12 bases. In DNA form, the CDR3 reads TGTGCCAGCAGCCCACACAAGGGGTCACCCCTCCACTTT. Translated: CASSPHKGSPLHF. Full variable domain (outside the CDR3, taken from reference TRBV7-2 and TRBJ1-6): GAGVSQSPSNKVTEKGKDVELRCDPISGHTALYWYRQSLGQGLEFLIYFQGNSAPDKSGLPSDRFSAERTGGSVSTLTIQRTQQEDSAVYLCASSPHKGSPLHFGNGTRLTVT.

This clone was seen more than once but under ten times. CDR3 DNA sequence: TGCGCCAGCAGCTTGGCCCCAGGAGGGATAGAGACGTACGGGCTGAACTATGGCTACACCTTC. Translation: CASSLAPGGIETYGLNYGYTF. The chain recombines TRBV5-1 with TRBJ1-2; D remains unclear. The germline V gene has CDR1 SGHRS and CDR2 YFSETQ. V lost 0 bases to trimming and J lost 2 bases, with 29 bases between them. This CDR3 is 21 amino acids long.

The J gene is TRBJ2-4, the V gene TRBV12-5; 10 positions match TRBD1. Germline CDR1 and CDR2: LGHNT and FRNRAP. Germline trimming cut 6 bases from V and 0 bases from J; bases unmatched to any gene: 8. The CDR3 sequence is 17 residues long. CDR3 amino acids: CASGTGGGGLAKNIQYF. The CDR3 coding sequence is TGTGCTAGTGGGACAGGGGGCGGTGGACTAGCCAAAAACATTCAGTACTTC.

This chain uses TRBV6-1 with TRBJ1-3; D is undetermined. V was clipped by 7 bases and J by 0 bases, with 13 bases between them. This CDR3 is built from 15 residues. Germline lookup yields CDR1 MNHNS and CDR2 SASEGT. The CDR3 protein is CASTQYGDSGNTIYF. In DNA form, the CDR3 reads TGTGCCAGCACCCAATACGGGGACTCTGGAAACACCATATATTTT.

V usage is TRBV9 and J usage is TRBJ2-1; the D is unclear. The germline V gene encodes CDR1 SGDLS and CDR2 YYNGEE. Trimming pared 3 bases from V and 7 bases from J, leaving 8 bases between. The CDR3 is 12 amino acids. The CDR3 nucleotides are TGTGCCAGCAGCGCCAATTGGAATGAGCAGTTCTTC. Protein: CASSANWNEQFF.

This sequence joins TRBV18 and TRBJ1-1, with unresolved D. V was pared by 5 bases and J by 1 base, with 11 bases between. The CDR3 contains 14 residues. Germline CDR1 reads KGHSH; CDR2 reads LQKENI. The CDR3 DNA reads TGTGCCAGCTCATCCGTAGAAGGGAACACTGAAGCTTTCTTT. This sequence encodes CASSSVEGNTEAFF.

This clone was observed a handful of times. The V gene is TRBV18, the J gene TRBJ2-7; D tentatively reads TRBD1 or TRBD2 (5 bases each). Trimming shortened V by 4 bases and J by 0 bases, and 13 bases separated the two germline ends. Per the germline V gene, CDR1 is KGHSH and CDR2 is LQKENI. The CDR3 contains 15 residues. CDR3 sequence (DNA): TGTGCCAGCTCACTGAACCGGGACCGCTCCTACGAGCAGTACTTC. This sequence encodes CASSLNRDRSYEQYF.

The rearrangement uses TRBV9 and TRBJ1-6; D possibly corresponds to TRBD1 (5 bases). The CDR3 runs to 15 residues. V gave up 0 bases and J gave up 7 bases, with 11 bases separating them. Germline V CDR1 and CDR2: SGDLS, YYNGEE. CDR3 sequence (DNA): TGTGCCAGCAGCGTAGGGGGGGGTGGAAATTCACCCCTCCACTTT. Protein sequence: CASSVGGGGNSPLHF.

V gene TRBV5-1 combines with J gene TRBJ1-2; D may be TRBD1 (6 bases). The CDR3 consists of 13 residues. CDR1 SGHRS and CDR2 YFSETQ come from the germline V gene. Trimming took 3 bases from V and 3 from J, leaving 9 bases between them. As DNA, the CDR3 is TGCGCCAGCAGCTGGGGGGCAGACTATGGCTACACCTTC. The encoded protein is CASSWGADYGYTF.

The CDR3, as DNA: TGCGCCAGCAAATCAGGGGGCTCGCACACTGAAGCTTTCTTT. Amino acid sequence: CASKSGGSHTEAFF. The chain combines TRBV5-1 with TRBJ1-1, with 8 bases aligning to TRBD1. From germline, CDR1 is SGHRS and CDR2 YFSETQ. This CDR3 comprises 14 residues. J gave up 3 bases and V 6 bases, and 7 bases lay outside the gene matches.

The chain combines TRBV19 with TRBJ1-1; 11 bases match TRBD1. This CDR3 comprises 15 residues. From germline, CDR1 is LNHDA and CDR2 SQIVND (reference sequence). The ends lost 7 bases at V and 4 bases at J; junction bases unmatched: 8. The CDR3 region has the DNA TGTGCCAGTACCCAGACCGGGACAGGGGGCACTGAAGCTTTCTTT. It specifies CASTQTGTGGTEAFF. Combining the CDR3 with reference TRBV19 and TRBJ1-1 gives the whole variable domain DGGITQSPKYLFRKEGQNVTLSCEQNLNHDAMYWYRQDPGQGLRLIYYSQIVNDFQKGDIAEGYSVSREKKESFPLTVTSAQKNPTAFYLCASTQTGTGGTEAFFGQGTRLTVV.

In nucleotides, the CDR3 is TGTGCCAGCAGTGAGGCCAGAGCTGGAAACACCATATATTTT. Translating gives CASSEARAGNTIYF. The rearrangement links TRBV6-1 to TRBJ1-3, with D hard to call. Germline loops: CDR1 MNHNS, CDR2 SASEGT. V shed 3 bases and J shed 2 bases, with 8 bases lying between them. The CDR3 sequence is 14 residues long.